This T cell receptor beta chain was observed in a study of shared clonotypes between healthy human individuals. Per the germline V gene, CDR1 is MGHRA and CDR2 is YSYEKL. Trimming at V came to 0 bases and at J to 2 bases, leaving 8 bases not matched to a gene. There are 17 residues in the CDR3. Whole-study findings and limits: As a rule, naive subsets had a larger estimated richness than memory subsets. Generation of non-shared clonotypes was less probable than generation of clonotypes shared by all four donors. Only blood was sampled; tissue repertoires likely differ.

CD4+ cells underwent separation, giving CD45RA+ naive and CD45RA-negative memory subsets. Assay used: immunoSEQ multiplex PCR; TCRdb lists only in-frame clones, some missing. Counted here are fewer than 400,000 clones, around 67% occurring once; the ten biggest clones make up approximately 10%. This clone came up many times. Antigen: not known. Sequenced input: memory CD4+ T cells sorted from blood. As for subset: CD45RA-negative fraction. This sequence joins TRBV4-1 and TRBJ2-5; 8 bases line up with TRBD1. This TCR was recovered from a man aged 25 to 40 in good health. The chain's CDR3 is CASSQDPQGALQETQYF. The CDR3, as DNA: TGCGCCAGCAGCCAAGATCCCCAGGGGGCCCTACAAGAGACCCAGTACTTC.